This T cell receptor (beta chain) was found in a study of blood T cells in healthy people across ages. Germline CDR1 reads SNHLY; CDR2 reads FYNNEI. This CDR3 has 16 amino acids. Deletions cut 2 bases from V and 8 bases from J, with 20 bases between. In this sample, this clonotype turned up a few times. Then a second PCR, running roughly 7 to 11 cycles, was carried out with a sample-barcoded 5' primer and a J-beta primer mix. One entry per CDR3 protein, called by TCRdb with MiXCR from the 5' RACE reads. Of about 580,000 distinct CDR3 sequences in the sample, roughly 48% were seen once. Sequenced input: blood. This chain uses TRBV2 with TRBJ2-3, with D tentatively TRBD1 or TRBD2 (5 bases each). The TCR was taken from a man older than 75 in good health. In nucleotides, the CDR3 is TGTGCCAGCAGTGAACAAGGGGAACTAGTTGGATCTACGCAGTATTTT. Residues: CASSEQGELVGSTQYF.